These T cell receptor beta chains were read from a single sample in a study of blood T cell repertoires in COVID-19. Measured with immunoSEQ multiplex PCR; TCRdb has only the in-frame clones, and not every one. In the table there are 200,000 to 300,000 clones, 70% to 90% of which are singletons. Sequenced sample: peripheral blood. Receptor source: a woman between 35 and 50 years old with acute or convalescent COVID-19. Both conserved end residues are part of each CDR3. The order of the fields is D gene, V gene, clone size, J gene, CDR3 protein, CDR3 DNA. The D gene is left open where the match is weak. Expanded clones get a size class; other rows say once, few or many, or leave the size out.

D: -
V: TRBV7-9
size: -
J: TRBJ2-3
CDR3: CASSLQDTQYF
DNA: TGTGCCAGCAGCTTACAGGATACGCAGTATTTT

D: -
V: TRBV6-4
size: -
J: TRBJ2-2
CDR3: CASSDSTQTGELFF
DNA: TGTGCCAGCAGTGACTCAACCCAGACCGGGGAGCTGTTTTTT

D: TRBD1
V: TRBV12-5
size: few
J: TRBJ1-3
CDR3: CASGQDRFGNTIYF
DNA: TGTGCTAGTGGCCAGGACAGGTTTGGAAACACCATATATTTT

D: -
V: TRBV18
size: -
J: TRBJ1-1
CDR3: CASSPGLDIEAFF
DNA: TGTGCCAGCTCACCGGGCCTTGACATAGAAGCTTTCTTT

D: -
V: TRBV27
size: -
J: TRBJ1-2
CDR3: CASSAKTGYGYTF
DNA: TGTGCCAGCAGTGCAAAGACAGGCTATGGCTACACCTTC

D: -
V: TRBV2
size: -
J: TRBJ1-1
CDR3: CASLPSGLDADTEAFF
DNA: TGTGCCAGCCTTCCGAGCGGATTAGATGCGGACACTGAAGCTTTCTTT

D: TRBD2
V: TRBV7-2
size: -
J: TRBJ2-2
CDR3: CASSPAGFTGELFF
DNA: TGTGCCAGCAGCCCAGCGGGGTTCACCGGGGAGCTGTTTTTT

D: -
V: TRBV6-5
size: -
J: TRBJ1-6
CDR3: CASSYDVGKGNSPLHF
DNA: TGTGCCAGCAGTTACGACGTAGGGAAGGGGAATTCACCCCTCCACTTT

D: -
V: TRBV7-9
size: -
J: TRBJ1-1
CDR3: CAILSSGNTEAFF
DNA: TGTGCCATTTTGTCATCGGGGAACACTGAAGCTTTCTTT

D: -
V: TRBV6-5
size: -
J: TRBJ2-2
CDR3: CASSLRGFNTGELFF
DNA: TGTGCCAGCAGTCTTCGCGGATTTAACACCGGGGAGCTGTTTTTT

D: -
V: TRBV6-5
size: once
J: TRBJ1-4
CDR3: CASKKSTGWAEKLFF
DNA: TGTGCCAGCAAGAAGTCTACAGGGTGGGCTGAAAAACTGTTTTTT

D: -
V: TRBV19
size: -
J: TRBJ1-2
CDR3: CASRQPGVNYGYTF
DNA: TGTGCCAGTAGGCAACCAGGGGTCAACTATGGCTACACCTTC

D: -
V: TRBV24-1
size: -
J: TRBJ1-5
CDR3: CATSAGWGLNQPQHF
DNA: TGTGCCACCAGTGCCGGGTGGGGCCTCAATCAGCCCCAGCATTTT

D: -
V: TRBV7-8
size: -
J: TRBJ1-1
CDR3: CASILSRPDMNTEAFF
DNA: TGTGCCAGCATCCTCTCACGGCCCGACATGAACACTGAAGCTTTCTTT

D: TRBD2
V: TRBV5-4
size: -
J: TRBJ2-3
CDR3: CASSFATGGTDTQYF
DNA: TGTGCCAGCAGCTTCGCGACGGGGGGGACGGATACGCAGTATTTT

D: -
V: TRBV7-9
size: -
J: TRBJ1-4
CDR3: CASSLWVGGDEKLFF
DNA: TGTGCCAGCAGCTTATGGGTGGGAGGGGATGAAAAACTGTTTTTT

D: -
V: TRBV10-1
size: -
J: TRBJ2-3
CDR3: CASSAYDTQYF
DNA: TGCGCCAGCAGCGCGTACGATACGCAGTATTTT

D: TRBD1
V: TRBV27
size: -
J: TRBJ1-5
CDR3: CASSLSPGGVGQPQHF
DNA: TGTGCCAGCAGTTTATCTCCAGGGGGCGTGGGACAGCCCCAGCATTTT

D: -
V: TRBV23-1
size: -
J: TRBJ2-5
CDR3: CASSLATETQYF
DNA: TGCGCCAGCAGTCTAGCGACAGAGACCCAGTACTTC

D: -
V: TRBV19
size: -
J: TRBJ1-5
CDR3: CASSMGGSNQPQHF
DNA: TGTGCCAGTAGTATGGGGGGGAGCAATCAGCCCCAGCATTTT

D: -
V: TRBV12-5
size: -
J: TRBJ1-1
CDR3: CASGLLDTEAFF
DNA: TGTGCTAGTGGTTTGTTAGACACTGAAGCTTTCTTT

D: -
V: TRBV5-5
size: -
J: TRBJ1-2
CDR3: CASSRTDNGYTF
DNA: TGTGCCAGCAGCCGGACTGATAATGGCTACACCTTC

D: -
V: TRBV19
size: -
J: TRBJ1-2
CDR3: CASKSTSGGGYGYTF
DNA: TGTGCCAGTAAGAGTACCTCGGGGGGTGGCTATGGCTACACCTTC

D: TRBD2
V: TRBV4-1
size: -
J: TRBJ2-5
CDR3: CASSIAGGLGETQYF
DNA: TGCGCCAGCAGCATAGCGGGGGGGCTTGGAGAGACCCAGTACTTC

D: TRBD2
V: TRBV11-3
size: -
J: TRBJ2-2
CDR3: CASSKTGTTGGELFF
DNA: TGTGCCAGCAGCAAGACCGGGACTACGGGCGGGGAGCTGTTTTTT

D: -
V: TRBV15
size: -
J: TRBJ1-5
CDR3: CATARAGNQPQHF
DNA: TGTGCCACGGCCAGGGCGGGCAATCAGCCCCAGCATTTT

D: TRBD1
V: TRBV19
size: -
J: TRBJ2-3
CDR3: CTSSVDRGLNTQYF
DNA: TGTACCAGTAGTGTGGACAGGGGGCTGAATACGCAGTATTTT

D: -
V: TRBV30
size: -
J: TRBJ2-5
CDR3: CAWTRTAKETQYF
DNA: TGTGCCTGGACCAGGACAGCAAAAGAGACCCAGTACTTC

D: TRBD2
V: TRBV6-4
size: -
J: TRBJ2-1
CDR3: CASSDSPGGSYNEQFF
DNA: TGTGCCAGCAGTGACTCTCCGGGGGGCTCCTACAATGAGCAGTTCTTC

D: TRBD2
V: TRBV7-6
size: once
J: TRBJ2-3
CDR3: CASSPLPPAGGPNTQYF
DNA: TGTGCCAGCAGCCCCCTCCCACCAGCGGGGGGGCCGAATACGCAGTATTTT

D: TRBD1
V: TRBV3-1/TRBV3-2
size: -
J: TRBJ1-1
CDR3: CASSRTGGASTEAFF
DNA: TGTGCCAGCAGCCGCACAGGGGGCGCGAGCACTGAAGCTTTCTTT

D: -
V: TRBV7-8
size: -
J: TRBJ1-4
CDR3: CASSLARVTTNEKLFF
DNA: TGTGCCAGCAGCTTAGCGCGAGTTACAACTAATGAAAAACTGTTTTTT

D: -
V: TRBV19
size: -
J: TRBJ2-1
CDR3: CASSGGGGLYNEQFF
DNA: TGTGCCAGTAGTGGTGGTGGGGGCCTCTACAATGAGCAGTTCTTC

D: TRBD1
V: TRBV27
size: -
J: TRBJ1-1
CDR3: CASSDQQGAGTEAFF
DNA: TGTGCCAGCAGCGACCAGCAGGGGGCGGGCACTGAAGCTTTCTTT

D: TRBD1
V: TRBV28
size: -
J: TRBJ1-4
CDR3: CASMALTTGGNEKLFF
DNA: TGTGCCAGCATGGCTCTGACAACAGGGGGGAATGAAAAACTGTTTTTT

D: TRBD1
V: TRBV2
size: few
J: TRBJ1-2
CDR3: CASTDRPANYGYTF
DNA: TGTGCCAGCACGGACAGGCCCGCTAACTATGGCTACACCTTC

D: -
V: TRBV5-1
size: -
J: TRBJ1-1
CDR3: CASSLPRGSGNTEAFF
DNA: TGCGCCAGCAGCTTACCCAGGGGTTCGGGGAACACTGAAGCTTTCTTT

D: -
V: TRBV7-6
size: -
J: TRBJ1-2
CDR3: CASSSGLDYGYTF
DNA: TGTGCCAGCTCTTCAGGGTTGGACTATGGCTACACCTTC

D: -
V: TRBV4-1
size: -
J: TRBJ1-5
CDR3: CASSQDYRVGVLNQPQHF
DNA: TGCGCCAGCAGCCAAGATTATCGGGTAGGGGTTCTGAATCAGCCCCAGCATTTT

D: TRBD1
V: TRBV28
size: -
J: TRBJ1-6
CDR3: CASSTNIRDSSSYNSPLHF
DNA: TGTGCCAGCAGTACAAACATTAGGGACAGCAGCTCCTATAATTCACCCCTCCACTTT

D: -
V: TRBV7-8
size: -
J: TRBJ2-3
CDR3: CASSLPGGSTDTQYF
DNA: TGTGCCAGCAGCTTGCCGGGGGGCAGCACAGATACGCAGTATTTT